Following are 21 T cell receptor beta chains from one sample sequenced in a study of blood T cell repertoires in COVID-19. Clones were sequenced by immunoSEQ multiplex PCR, and TCRdb holds only the in-frame ones, with some missing. The profile shows fewer than 350,000 clones, approximately 87% of them singletons. The sample consisted of peripheral blood. The receptor set was obtained from a woman between 25 and 40 years old with COVID-19, enrolled during active disease.

The genes are TRBV19 and TRBJ1-1; TRBD1 matches at 7 bases. The ends lost 7 bases at V and 0 bases at J; junction bases unmatched: 5. In germline, CDR1 is LNHDA, CDR2 SQIVND (reference sequence). The CDR3 loop spans 14 amino acids. CDR3 nucleotide sequence: TGTGCCAGTATAGAGGACAGGCTGAACACTGAAGCTTTCTTT. Its protein is CASIEDRLNTEAFF.

This clone was recorded only once. The V gene is TRBV3-1 (or the pseudogene TRBV3-2), the J gene TRBJ2-7; 16 bases are a match to TRBD2. The CDR3 loop spans 19 amino acids. V trimming: 4 bases; J trimming: 7 bases; junction bases outside the gene matches: 16. Germline CDR1 LGHDT, CDR2 YNNKEL (reference sequence). CDR3 protein: CASSLLNPGLAGGFGEQYF. CDR3 coding DNA: TGTGCCAGCAGCCTTCTCAACCCGGGACTAGCGGGGGGGTTTGGGGAGCAGTACTTC.

The genes are TRBV2 and TRBJ1-1, with D hard to call. Deletions cut 2 bases from V and 0 bases from J, with 10 bases between. The germline gives CDR1 SNHLY, CDR2 FYNNEI. This CDR3 has 15 amino acids. The CDR3 bases are TGTGCCAGCAGTGAATTGGTTGGGCTGAACACTGAAGCTTTCTTT. This sequence encodes CASSELVGLNTEAFF.

The chain recombines TRBV5-4 with TRBJ2-5; possibly TRBD2 for D (5 bases). The CDR3 extends over 13 amino acids. Trimming stripped 5 bases from V and 5 bases from J, with 13 bases between. Per germline, CDR1 SGHNT and CDR2 YYREEE (reference sequence). This chain's CDR3 is CASRTGGHETQYF. CDR3 in DNA: TGTGCCAGCAGGACCGGAGGTCATGAGACCCAGTACTTC.

The gene calls are TRBV7-8 and TRBJ1-6; TRBD1 is a possible D gene (5 bases). The CDR3 length is 14 residues. Trimming left V 2 bases short and J 10 bases short, with 12 bases between. CDR1 and CDR2 (germline): SGHVS, FQNEAQ. The CDR3 region is CASSLRQGKSPLHF. CDR3 nucleotide sequence: TGTGCCAGCAGCTTAAGGCAGGGAAAGTCACCCCTCCACTTT.

This sequence joins TRBV5-1 and TRBJ2-5; D might be TRBD1 (5 bases). The CDR3 runs 15 residues. V lost 0 bases to trimming and J lost 0 bases, with 9 bases between them. The germline gives CDR1 SGHRS, CDR2 YFSETQ. The CDR3 spells CASSLAKTDQETQYF. In nucleotides, the CDR3 is TGCGCCAGCAGCTTGGCCAAGACAGACCAAGAGACCCAGTACTTC.

The rearrangement links TRBV11-2 to TRBJ2-7; a weak D match, TRBD1 (5 bases). The germline CDR1 and CDR2 sequences are SGHAT and FQNNGV. Trimming pared 3 bases from V and 3 bases from J, leaving 18 bases between. The CDR3 spans 16 residues. The CDR3 DNA follows: TGTGCCAGCAGCTTCGGTGCAGGGAAGCACCACTACGAGCAGTACTTC. Its protein is CASSFGAGKHHYEQYF.

The V call is TRBV2, the J call TRBJ1-6; the D is unclear. Per the germline V gene, CDR1 is SNHLY and CDR2 is FYNNEI. Trimming cost V 4 bases and J 6 bases, with 13 bases left between them. The CDR3 runs 15 residues. DNA for the CDR3: TGTGCCAGCAGTGTTGACGGCGCAGGTAATTCACCCCTCCACTTT. Its protein product is CASSVDGAGNSPLHF.

The rearrangement joins TRBV19 to TRBJ1-3; 7 bases match TRBD1. The CDR3 is 18 amino acids. Germline CDR1 LNHDA, CDR2 SQIVND (reference sequence). V lost 3 bases to trimming and J lost 1 base; unmatched junction nucleotides: 12. CDR3 protein: CASSILGRGSVSGNTIYF. As DNA, the CDR3 is TGTGCCAGTAGTATCCTGGGCAGGGGGTCTGTATCTGGAAACACCATATATTTT.

The chain combines TRBV7-9 with TRBJ2-7; perhaps TRBD1 as D (6 bases). CDR3 length: 16 residues. The V end was cut by 4 bases, the J end by 0 bases, with 16 bases between. The germline gives CDR1 SEHNR, CDR2 FQNEAQ (reference sequence). The CDR3 is CASSSLRQAISYEQYF. CDR3 sequence (DNA): TGTGCCAGCAGCTCCCTTCGACAGGCCATCTCCTACGAGCAGTACTTC.

V usage is TRBV14 and J usage is TRBJ2-5; 7 bases match TRBD1. The CDR3 loop spans 15 amino acids. Germline CDR1 reads SGHDN; CDR2 reads FVKESK. V gave up 1 base and J gave up 0 bases; unmatched junction bases: 2. The CDR3 DNA sequence: TGTGCCAGCAGCCAAGCACAGGGGTACCAAGAGACCCAGTACTTC. This encodes CASSQAQGYQETQYF.

The rearrangement joins TRBV19 to TRBJ2-7; TRBD1 matches 7 bases. The CDR3 extends over 13 amino acids. Germline V lookup: CDR1 LNHDA, CDR2 SQIVND (reference sequence). V lost 6 bases and J lost 0; bases outside the gene matches: 2. The CDR3 DNA reads TGTGCCAGTAGCGGGGACAGCTCCTACGAGCAGTACTTC. It translates to CASSGDSSYEQYF. Complete variable domain (other parts from reference TRBV19 and TRBJ2-7): DGGITQSPKYLFRKEGQNVTLSCEQNLNHDAMYWYRQDPGQGLRLIYYSQIVNDFQKGDIAEGYSVSREKKESFPLTVTSAQKNPTAFYLCASSGDSSYEQYFGPGTRLTVT.

This clone was picked up a small number of times. V is TRBV7-2 and J is TRBJ2-7; maybe TRBD1 (6 bases). V was clipped by 8 bases and J by 4 bases, with 18 bases between them. This CDR3 region has 14 residues. The V gene's germline CDR1 is SGHTA and CDR2 FQGNSA. CDR3 amino acids: CASGRGHLPYEQYF. The CDR3 coding sequence is TGTGCCAGCGGACGGGGACACCTTCCGTACGAGCAGTACTTC.

This rearrangement joins TRBV3-1 (or the pseudogene TRBV3-2) to TRBJ1-1; D unresolved. V lost 0 bases and J lost 2, with 10 bases in between. Germline CDR1 and CDR2: LGHDT and YNNKEL (reference sequence). CDR3 size: 15 residues. The DNA of the CDR3 is TGTGCCAGCAGCCAAGATATCGGTCTTAACACTGAAGCTTTCTTT. This sequence encodes CASSQDIGLNTEAFF.

The V and J genes are TRBV25-1 and TRBJ1-4, with D hard to call. Germline V lookup: CDR1 MGHDK, CDR2 SYGVNS. This CDR3 spans 12 amino acids. V dropped 6 bases and J dropped 6 bases, with 8 bases sitting between them. The CDR3 DNA reads as TGTGCCAGCAGCCGGGGATATGAAAAACTGTTTTTT. Protein product: CASSRGYEKLFF. The whole variable domain, remainder taken from reference TRBV25-1 and TRBJ1-4, is EADIYQTPRYLVIGTGKKITLECSQTMGHDKMYWYQQDPGMELHLIHYSYGVNSTEKGDLSSESTVSRIRTEHFPLTLESARPSHTSQYLCASSRGYEKLFFGSGTQLSVL.

The rearrangement joins TRBV2 to TRBJ2-2; TRBD2 matches 9 bases. The CDR3 is 18 amino acids. CDR1 and CDR2 (germline): SNHLY, FYNNEI. Losses at the gene ends were 4 bases for V and 0 bases for J; bases not matched to a gene: 9. The CDR3 protein is CASSGASGDTTNTGELFF. The CDR3 DNA is TGTGCCAGCAGTGGGGCTAGCGGGGACACAACGAACACCGGGGAGCTGTTTTTT.

The CDR3 DNA follows: TGTGCCACCAGCAGAGGGGACAGCCGCAACACTGAAGCTTTCTTT. Translated, it gives CATSRGDSRNTEAFF. The chain combines TRBV15 with TRBJ1-1, with 7 bases fitting TRBD1. Germline lookup yields CDR1 LNHNV and CDR2 YYDKDF (reference sequence). V lost 1 base to trimming and J lost 2 bases; unmatched junction nucleotides: 4. This CDR3 is 15 amino acids long.

V is TRBV2 and J is TRBJ1-1, with D tentatively TRBD1 (5 bases). Trimming left V 7 bases short and J 0 bases short, with 12 bases between. Germline V gene sequence: CDR1 SNHLY, CDR2 FYNNEI. CDR3 length: 14 residues. This chain's CDR3 is CASTPEGMNTEAFF. The CDR3 bases are TGTGCCAGCACGCCGGAGGGGATGAACACTGAAGCTTTCTTT.

The CDR3 coding sequence is TGTGCCAGCCAAATCTACAATGAGCAGTTCTTC. Amino acids: CASQIYNEQFF. This chain links TRBV28 with TRBJ2-1; D uncertain. V dropped 8 bases and J dropped 3 bases, with 5 bases sitting between them. Per germline, CDR1 MDHEN and CDR2 SYDVKM. The CDR3 has 11 residues.

This clone was observed a few times. This chain links TRBV5-1 with TRBJ1-3; D remains unclear. Trimming took 5 bases from V and 2 from J, leaving 5 bases between them. The length of the CDR3 is 12 residues. The germline V gene encodes CDR1 SGHRS and CDR2 YFSETQ. CDR3 sequence: CASREAGNTIYF. CDR3 in DNA: TGCGCCAGCAGGGAGGCTGGAAACACCATATATTTT.

A single count supports this clone. The V gene is TRBV7-9, the J gene TRBJ1-2; D call uncertain. Trimming left V 2 bases short and J 3 bases short, with 13 bases between. This CDR3 comprises 15 residues. From germline, CDR1 is SEHNR and CDR2 FQNEAQ (reference sequence). CDR3 nucleotides: TGTGCCAGCAGCTTAAACTCCTACGCGGACTATGGCTACACCTTC. Its protein product is CASSLNSYADYGYTF. The full variable domain, in which reference TRBV7-9 and TRBJ1-2 provide the parts outside the CDR3, is DTGVSQNPRHKITKRGQNVTFRCDPISEHNRLYWYRQTLGQGPEFLTYFQNEAQLEKSRLLSDRFSAERPKGSFSTLEIQRTEQGDSAMYLCASSLNSYADYGYTFGSGTRLTVV.